The 32 T cell receptor beta chains below come from one sample, sequenced in a study of cytomegalovirus exposure and HLA in healthy donors. PCR employed 60 Vbeta and 13 Jbeta primers. Only in-frame clones appear in the TCRdb table, and some are missing; sequencing was by immunoSEQ multiplex PCR. The sample lists about 160,000 clones, 60% to 85% occurring once. Sample: PBMCs. The receptors were sampled from a male donor in good health and CMV-seropositive.

The chain couples TRBV11-2 to TRBJ1-1, with 8 positions matching TRBD1. CDR3 size: 16 residues. The germline CDR1 and CDR2 sequences are SGHAT and FQNNGV. The V segment lost 4 bases and the J segment 1 base; nucleotides outside the gene matches: 8. The DNA of the CDR3 is TGTGCCAGCAGCTCCGGACAGGGCTCTACGAACACTGAAGCTTTCTTT. As protein: CASSSGQGSTNTEAFF.

This chain uses TRBV19 with TRBJ2-3; the D gene is possibly TRBD1 (6 bases). V lost 1 base, J lost 4 bases, and 9 bases lay in between. The CDR3 has 14 residues. CDR1 LNHDA and CDR2 SQIVND come from the germline V gene (reference sequence). The CDR3 nucleotides are TGTGCCAGTAGTATAGGAGGGACATCAGATACGCAGTATTTT. Its translation: CASSIGGTSDTQYF.

This chain joins TRBV19 and TRBJ2-5, with D hard to call. Germline V gene data show CDR1 as LNHDA and CDR2 as SQIVND (reference sequence). The CDR3 spans 12 residues. Trimming removed 6 bases from V and 2 bases from J, with 7 bases in between. The DNA of the CDR3 is TGTGCCAGTAGGGGCAGACAAGAGACCCAGTACTTC. This encodes CASRGRQETQYF.

This clone was counted once. V and J are TRBV15 and TRBJ2-3; 10 positions agree with TRBD2. Per the germline V gene, CDR1 is LNHNV and CDR2 is YYDKDF (reference sequence). The CDR3 is made up of 17 amino acids. The V and J ends lost 2 bases and 5 bases, in that order; junction bases with no gene match: 10. The CDR3 region is CATSRWVQRGGRDTQYF. CDR3 sequence (DNA): TGTGCCACCAGCAGATGGGTCCAGCGGGGGGGGAGAGATACGCAGTATTTT. The full variable domain, with the rest looked up from reference TRBV15 and TRBJ2-3, is DAMVIQNPRYQVTQFGKPVTLSCSQTLNHNVMYWYQQKSSQAPKLLFHYYDKDFNNEADTPDNFQSRRPNTSFCFLDIRSPGLGDTAMYLCATSRWVQRGGRDTQYFGPGTRLTVL.

The chain has TRBV5-1 and TRBJ2-7, with a tentative D call TRBD1 (5 bases). Trimming left V 0 bases short and J 5 bases short, with 12 bases between. CDR3 length: 14 amino acids. Looked up from germline, CDR1 is SGHRS and CDR2 is YFSETQ. The CDR3 bases are TGCGCCAGCAGCTTGGGCAGGGCAGTCGACGAGCAGTACTTC. Translation: CASSLGRAVDEQYF.

This rearrangement joins TRBV13 to TRBJ1-1; 10 nucleotides align to TRBD1. The CDR3 totals 14 residues. Unmatched junction bases numbered 0, after V lost 0 bases and J lost 5 bases. CDR1 and CDR2 (germline): PRHDT, FYEKMQ (reference sequence). Here the CDR3 DNA reads TGTGCCAGCAGCTTAGGGGGACAGGGGACTGAAGCTTTCTTT. Translated: CASSLGGQGTEAFF.

The rearrangement joins TRBV4-2 to TRBJ2-5, with 10 bases lining up with TRBD2. The J segment lost 5 bases and the V segment lost 4 bases, leaving 13 bases of the junction unmatched. The length of the CDR3 is 17 residues. Germline CDR1 and CDR2: LGHNA and YNFKEQ. The CDR3 DNA reads TGTGCCAGCAGCCCCCGGCTAGCGGGGGTCCTTCTGGAGACCCAGTACTTC. This translates into CASSPRLAGVLLETQYF.

The chain has TRBV5-1 and TRBJ2-3, with 10 bases matching TRBD2. The germline CDR1 and CDR2 sequences are SGHRS and YFSETQ. The CDR3 consists of 16 residues. V was clipped by 4 bases and J by 2 bases; unmatched bases: 7. The CDR3 protein is CASSPRLAGPTDTQYF. The CDR3, as DNA: TGCGCCAGCAGCCCAAGACTAGCGGGCCCCACAGATACGCAGTATTTT.

This chain joins TRBV5-1 and TRBJ2-3, with no clear D. From germline, CDR1 is SGHRS and CDR2 YFSETQ. The CDR3 is 12 residues long. The V end was cut by 0 bases, the J end by 6 bases, with 5 bases between. DNA for the CDR3: TGCGCCAGCAGCTTGGCCGGGGATACGCAGTATTTT. It is translated as CASSLAGDTQYF.

This chain joins TRBV7-3 and TRBJ2-6; no definite D call. The CDR3 runs to 14 residues. Trimming took 5 bases from V and 0 from J, leaving 5 bases between them. Germline V lookup: CDR1 SGHTA, CDR2 FQGTGA. This CDR3 is CASSLPSGANVLTF. CDR3 DNA sequence: TGTGCCAGCAGCCTACCCTCTGGGGCCAACGTCCTGACTTTC.

The rearrangement uses TRBV5-6 and TRBJ1-5, with D tentatively TRBD1 (5 bases). V lost 4 bases and J 7 bases, leaving 21 bases between the germline ends. Germline CDR1 reads SGHDT; CDR2 reads YYEEEE. CDR3 size: 16 residues. The CDR3 is CASSTQTAGLGQPQHF. CDR3 nucleotide sequence: TGTGCCAGCAGCACGCAGACGGCGGGGCTGGGGCAGCCCCAGCATTTT. The variable domain in full, completed from reference TRBV5-6 and TRBJ1-5, reads DAGVTQSPTHLIKTRGQQVTLRCSPKSGHDTVSWYQQALGQGPQFIFQYYEEEERQRGNFPDRFSGHQFPNYSSELNVNALLLGDSALYLCASSTQTAGLGQPQHFGDGTRLSIL.

This clone has just a few counts. The rearrangement links TRBV11-2 to TRBJ2-3; 14 bases are shared with TRBD2. V lost 5 bases to trimming and J lost 6 bases; unmatched junction nucleotides: 4. Germline assignment: CDR1 SGHAT and CDR2 FQNNGV. This CDR3 is built from 15 residues. CDR3 DNA: TGTGCCAGCAGCCGACTAGCGGGGGGGAGGGATACGCAGTATTTT. Its protein product is CASSRLAGGRDTQYF.

CDR3 nucleotides: TGCGCCAGCAGTCCCGCTCCGGGACTCAATAATTCACCCCTCCACTTT. Translated: CASSPAPGLNNSPLHF. The chain combines TRBV5-1 with TRBJ1-6; D may be TRBD1 (5 bases). This CDR3 is 16 amino acids long. Trimming shortened V by 5 bases and J by 5 bases, and 17 bases separated the two germline ends. In germline, CDR1 is SGHRS, CDR2 YFSETQ. Complete variable domain (other parts from reference TRBV5-1 and TRBJ1-6): KAGVTQTPRYLIKTRGQQVTLSCSPISGHRSVSWYQQTPGQGLQFLFEYFSETQRNKGNFPGRFSGRQFSNSRSEMNVSTLELGDSALYLCASSPAPGLNNSPLHFGNGTRLTVT.

The chain links TRBV27 to TRBJ2-1, with 8 bases matching TRBD2. Germline V CDR1 and CDR2: MNHEY, SMNVEV (reference sequence). The CDR3 has 14 residues. The V segment lost 3 bases and the J segment 10 bases; nucleotides outside the gene matches: 8. The CDR3 DNA reads TGTGCCAGCAGTTTCGGACGGGGGGGTCACGAGCAGTTCTTC. It encodes CASSFGRGGHEQFF.

The rearrangement links TRBV7-8 to TRBJ1-5, with D perhaps matching TRBD1 (5 bases). Per germline, CDR1 SGHVS and CDR2 FQNEAQ. The CDR3 has 15 amino acids. V lost 1 base and J 5 bases, leaving 12 bases between the germline ends. The CDR3 region is CASSLGRVKHQPQHF. The CDR3 DNA is TGTGCCAGCAGCTTAGGCAGGGTAAAACATCAGCCCCAGCATTTT.

This clone came up a few times. For the CDR3, the DNA is TGTGCCTGGAGTTTCCAGGGGACTGGAAACACCATATATTTT. Encoded protein: CAWSFQGTGNTIYF. V gene TRBV30 combines with J gene TRBJ1-3; TRBD1 might be the D (6 bases). V dropped 2 bases and J dropped 2 bases, with 10 bases sitting between them. The CDR3 is made up of 14 amino acids. Germline V gene lookup returns CDR1 GTSNPN and CDR2 SVGIG (reference sequence).

The chain has TRBV9 and TRBJ2-1; tentatively, D is TRBD2 (6 bases). The CDR3 consists of 15 residues. Germline assignment: CDR1 SGDLS and CDR2 YYNGEE. V lost 2 bases to trimming and J lost 0 bases, with 9 bases between them. The CDR3 sequence is CASSVGGTSYNEQFF. CDR3 sequence (DNA): TGTGCCAGCAGCGTTGGGGGGACCTCCTACAATGAGCAGTTCTTC.

This clone has more than one count but fewer than ten. The chain recombines TRBV5-1 with TRBJ2-1, with 9 bases lining up with TRBD1. CDR1 is SGHRS, CDR2 YFSETQ, per germline. With V trimmed by 4 bases and J by 6 bases, 11 bases remained unmatched. This CDR3 spans 16 amino acids. The DNA of the CDR3 is TGCGCCAGCAGCAGTACCGGGACAGGGTCAGTCAATGAGCAGTTCTTC. Amino acid sequence: CASSSTGTGSVNEQFF.

Points on this clone: Sequence at one end of the junction differs from germline and may be a read error. The chain is built from TRBV7-7 and TRBJ2-1; the D gene is possibly TRBD1 (6 bases). The CDR3 extends over 15 amino acids. Germline lookup yields CDR1 SSHAT and CDR2 FNYEAQ (reference sequence). The CDR3, as DNA: TGTGCTAGCAGCCCCAGGACAGATTCCTACAATGAGCAGTTCTTC. This encodes CASSPRTDSYNEQFF.

V usage is TRBV30 and J usage is TRBJ1-6; 9 nucleotides match TRBD1. From germline, CDR1 is GTSNPN and CDR2 SVGIG (reference sequence). This CDR3 region has 15 residues. Trimming cost V 0 bases and J 11 bases; bases outside gene matches: 8. CDR3 protein: CAWSVRRDRATPLHF. Written as DNA, the CDR3 is TGTGCCTGGAGTGTAAGACGGGACAGGGCTACACCCCTCCACTTT.

This chain links TRBV5-1 with TRBJ1-6; no definite D call. From germline, CDR1 is SGHRS and CDR2 YFSETQ. The CDR3 is 14 amino acids. V was pared by 6 bases and J by 5 bases, with 12 bases between. Here the CDR3 DNA reads TGCGCCAGCAACCAAGGGAGGGATAATTCACCCCTCCACTTT. Its protein product is CASNQGRDNSPLHF.

This clone was recorded a few times. The chain joins TRBV12-5 to TRBJ1-5, with D maybe TRBD1 (6 bases). Looked up from germline, CDR1 is LGHNT and CDR2 is FRNRAP. The V gene lost 0 bases and the J gene lost 6 bases, with 6 bases spanning the gap. This CDR3 comprises 13 residues. CDR3 nucleotides: TGTGCTAGTGGTTTGGTACAGGGTCAGCCCCAGCATTTT. Encoded protein: CASGLVQGQPQHF.

The chain combines TRBV18 with TRBJ2-7; no reliable D call. Looked up from germline, CDR1 is KGHSH and CDR2 is LQKENI. This CDR3 is built from 13 residues. V lost 3 bases, J lost 1 base, and 7 bases lay in between. The CDR3 DNA follows: TGTGCCAGCTCACCGTCCCTTTCCTACGAGCAGTACTTC. It is translated as CASSPSLSYEQYF.

For this clone: One end of the junction is discordant with germline, which a read error may explain. The J gene is TRBJ1-4, the V gene TRBV19, with 8 bases that match TRBD1. CDR1 is LNHDA, CDR2 SQIVND, per germline (reference sequence). The CDR3 runs to 15 residues. The CDR3 sequence: CASSIGQGALGKLFF. DNA for the CDR3: TGTGCCAGTAGTATCGGACAGGGTGCGCTTGGAAAACTTTTTTTT.

V usage is TRBV19 and J usage is TRBJ2-2; D is possibly TRBD2 (6 bases). The germline gives CDR1 LNHDA, CDR2 SQIVND (reference sequence). CDR3 length equals 15 residues. Trimming cost V 1 base and J 13 bases, with 19 bases left between them. In DNA, the CDR3 is TGTGCCAGTAGTATAGGAGGGACTGCTACGCCTCGGCTGTTTTTT. It translates to CASSIGGTATPRLFF.

This clone was recorded a few times. The rearrangement links TRBV13 to TRBJ1-4, with a weak D call TRBD1 (5 bases). Per the germline V gene, CDR1 is PRHDT and CDR2 is FYEKMQ (reference sequence). V lost 3 bases to trimming and J lost 7 bases, with 12 bases between them. There are 14 residues in the CDR3. The CDR3: CASSFRQRGEKLFF. The DNA for the CDR3 is TGTGCCAGCAGCTTTCGACAGAGAGGTGAAAAACTGTTTTTT. Variable domain in full (rest from reference TRBV13 and TRBJ1-4): AAGVIQSPRHLIKEKRETATLKCYPIPRHDTVYWYQQGPGQDPQFLISFYEKMQSDKGSIPDRFSAQQFSDYHSELNMSSLELGDSALYFCASSFRQRGEKLFFGSGTQLSVL.

V usage is TRBV2 and J usage is TRBJ2-3; 13 bases are a match to TRBD2. Trimming cost V 3 bases and J 3 bases; bases outside gene matches: 0. The CDR3 loop spans 15 amino acids. Germline loops: CDR1 SNHLY, CDR2 FYNNEI. In DNA form, the CDR3 reads TGTGCCAGCAGTGAGGGACTAGCGGGGACAGATACGCAGTATTTT. Protein product: CASSEGLAGTDTQYF.

This clone was observed once. This rearrangement joins TRBV5-1 to TRBJ2-1; 8 bases agree with TRBD1. Trimming took 0 bases from V and 8 from J; bases not matched to a gene: 7. The CDR3 is 15 amino acids. In germline, CDR1 is SGHRS, CDR2 YFSETQ. In DNA form, the CDR3 reads TGCGCCAGCAGCTTGGGTCAGGGGGCTGGTTATGAGCAGTTCTTC. Amino acid sequence: CASSLGQGAGYEQFF.

The chain recombines TRBV29-1 with TRBJ1-2, with 7 bases that match TRBD1. CDR1 and CDR2 from the germline V gene are SQVTM and ANQGSEA. V lost 5 bases and J lost 2; bases outside the gene matches: 5. The CDR3 spans 13 residues. This chain's CDR3 is CSVRRGPNYGYTF. DNA of the CDR3: TGCAGCGTTAGGAGGGGGCCAAACTATGGCTACACCTTC.

This chain links TRBV5-1 with TRBJ1-1; the D gene is possibly TRBD1 (6 bases). This CDR3 is built from 13 residues. CDR1 SGHRS and CDR2 YFSETQ come from the germline V gene. The V gene lost 5 bases and the J gene lost 5 bases, with 13 bases spanning the gap. The CDR3 is CASSSGDSTEAFF. CDR3 coding DNA: TGCGCCAGCAGTTCAGGGGATTCGACTGAAGCTTTCTTT. Full variable domain (missing parts from reference TRBV5-1 and TRBJ1-1): KAGVTQTPRYLIKTRGQQVTLSCSPISGHRSVSWYQQTPGQGLQFLFEYFSETQRNKGNFPGRFSGRQFSNSRSEMNVSTLELGDSALYLCASSSGDSTEAFFGQGTRLTVV.

V and J are TRBV5-6 and TRBJ1-4; D unclear. The V gene lost 1 base and the J gene lost 8 bases, with 9 bases spanning the gap. This CDR3 region has 13 residues. Per germline, CDR1 SGHDT and CDR2 YYEEEE. CDR3 DNA: TGTGCCAGCAGCTTGTTCCCCGGGGAAAAACTGTTTTTT. As protein: CASSLFPGEKLFF.

The genes are TRBV5-4 and TRBJ2-7; TRBD2 might be the D (6 bases). This CDR3 is 15 amino acids long. The ends were cut back, 4 bases at V and 3 bases at J, with 17 bases in the middle. The germline V gene encodes CDR1 SGHNT and CDR2 YYREEE (reference sequence). The DNA for the CDR3 is TGTGCCAGCAGCAATAAACGTCAGGGAGGCTACGAGCAGTACTTC. This translates into CASSNKRQGGYEQYF.